The next 29 T cell receptor beta chains were all read from a single sample in a study of T cell responses to AZD1222 COVID-19 vaccine. Assay: immunoSEQ multiplex PCR; the TCRdb copy retains only in-frame clones and omits some. In the table there are 120,000 to 150,000 clones, under 95% of which are singletons. The sample in question was peripheral blood, obtained on day 0 of AZD1222 vaccination. These TCRs come from an adult in good health.

This chain links TRBV21-1 with TRBJ1-1; the tabulated D call, TRBD1, remains unverified against the DNA. TRBV21-1 has pseudogene status. This CDR3 contains 14 residues. CDR3 in amino acids: CASSKVRTGGEAFF. CDR3 bases: TGTGCCAGCAGCAAAGTTAGGACAGGGGGAGAAGCTTTCTTT.

This chain links TRBV5-1 with TRBJ2-2; TRBD1 aligns across 7 bases. CDR3 length: 15 residues. V dropped 3 bases and J dropped 6; count of bases not matched to a gene: 8. From germline, CDR1 is SGHRS and CDR2 YFSETQ. In nucleotides, the CDR3 is TGCGCCAGCAGCTCCGGACAGGTGGGAGCCGGGGAGCTGTTTTTT. Encoded protein: CASSSGQVGAGELFF.

The chain is built from TRBV5-6 and TRBJ2-7; D may be TRBD1 (5 bases). V gave up 0 bases and J gave up 0 bases, with 10 bases separating them. The CDR3 has 15 residues. CDR1 and CDR2 from the germline V gene are SGHDT and YYEEEE. The chain's CDR3 is CASSLGQTSSYEQYF. The CDR3 bases are TGTGCCAGCAGCTTGGGACAGACCAGCTCCTACGAGCAGTACTTC.

V and J are TRBV6-5 and TRBJ2-7, with TRBD1 matching over 8 bases. The germline gives CDR1 MNHEY, CDR2 SVGAGI. This CDR3 has 14 amino acids. J gave up 1 base and V 2 bases, and 1 base lay outside the gene matches. The CDR3 sequence is CASSYGDRSYEQYF. The CDR3 DNA reads TGTGCCAGCAGTTACGGGGACAGGTCCTACGAGCAGTACTTC.

The gene calls are TRBV7-9 and TRBJ2-7; D gene unclear. The germline V and J ends were trimmed by 4 bases and 3 bases, with 13 bases remaining between them. The CDR3 length is 14 residues. The germline gives CDR1 SEHNR, CDR2 FQNEAQ (reference sequence). Here the CDR3 DNA reads TGTGCCAGCAGCTCTCATTTGCGTTACTACGAGCAGTACTTC. It encodes CASSSHLRYYEQYF.

J is TRBJ2-6 and V is TRBV5-1; D call uncertain. Trimming left V 0 bases short and J 0 bases short, with 13 bases between. Germline CDR1 SGHRS, CDR2 YFSETQ. This CDR3 has 18 amino acids. The CDR3 nucleotides are TGCGCCAGCAGCTTGGCGACCCGTATCAGCTCTGGGGCCAACGTCCTGACTTTC. This gives the protein CASSLATRISSGANVLTF. Full variable domain (remainder filled in from reference TRBV5-1 and TRBJ2-6): KAGVTQTPRYLIKTRGQQVTLSCSPISGHRSVSWYQQTPGQGLQFLFEYFSETQRNKGNFPGRFSGRQFSNSRSEMNVSTLELGDSALYLCASSLATRISSGANVLTFGAGSRLTVL.

For the CDR3, the DNA is TGTGCCAGCAGTTACCGACAGGGTAACTATGGCTACACCTTC. It codes for CASSYRQGNYGYTF. The V call is TRBV6-5, the J call TRBJ1-2; 7 positions match TRBD1. V dropped 2 bases and J dropped 1; count of bases not matched to a gene: 1. The CDR3 runs 14 residues. Germline V gives CDR1 MNHEY, CDR2 SVGAGI.

The gene calls are TRBV7-9 and TRBJ2-7; no definite D call. V shed 5 bases and J shed 5 bases, with 13 bases lying between them. Per the germline V gene, CDR1 is SEHNR and CDR2 is FQNEAQ (reference sequence). This CDR3 is built from 13 residues. The DNA for the CDR3 is TGTGCCAGCAGCCTAGACGGATCCGACGAGCAGTACTTC. Encoded protein: CASSLDGSDEQYF.

The chain has TRBV5-1 and TRBJ2-7, with 16 bases that match TRBD2. Germline-derived CDR1 and CDR2 are SGHRS and YFSETQ. The length of the CDR3 is 16 residues. V was clipped by 0 bases and J by 9 bases; unmatched bases: 6. CDR3 region: CASSLAGTSGGAGQYF. The CDR3 DNA sequence: TGCGCCAGCAGCTTGGCCGGGACTAGCGGGGGGGCCGGGCAGTACTTC. Using reference TRBV5-1 and TRBJ2-7 for the parts outside the CDR3, the full variable domain is KAGVTQTPRYLIKTRGQQVTLSCSPISGHRSVSWYQQTPGQGLQFLFEYFSETQRNKGNFPGRFSGRQFSNSRSEMNVSTLELGDSALYLCASSLAGTSGGAGQYFGPGTRLTVT.

The chain carries TRBV30 and TRBJ1-2; D gene ambiguous. V lost 0 bases and J 5 bases, leaving 16 bases between the germline ends. The CDR3 length is 15 residues. Germline values: CDR1 GTSNPN, CDR2 SVGIG (reference sequence). The CDR3 DNA reads TGTGCCTGGAGTGTCAGACTTGCAGCTGGGTATGGCTACACCTTC. Its translation: CAWSVRLAAGYGYTF.

The chain joins TRBV6-2 or TRBV6-3 to TRBJ2-1; 8 nucleotides agree with TRBD2. There are 13 residues in the CDR3. V dropped 6 bases and J dropped 6; count of bases not matched to a gene: 4. Germline V gene data show CDR1 as MNHEY and CDR2 as SVGEGT. This CDR3 reads CASSGLAINEQFF. Written as DNA, the CDR3 is TGTGCCAGCAGCGGACTAGCAATCAATGAGCAGTTCTTC.

V usage is TRBV18 and J usage is TRBJ1-1; D is unresolved. V was clipped by 3 bases and J by 7 bases, with 15 bases between them. The CDR3 totals 14 residues. Germline V lookup: CDR1 KGHSH, CDR2 LQKENI. The CDR3 sequence: CASSPQPGRHEAFF. The CDR3 coding sequence is TGTGCCAGCTCACCTCAACCCGGGCGCCATGAAGCTTTCTTT. Complete variable domain (other parts from reference TRBV18 and TRBJ1-1): NAGVMQNPRHLVRRRGQEARLRCSPMKGHSHVYWYRQLPEEGLKFMVYLQKENIIDESGMPKERFSAEFPKEGPSILRIQQVVRGDSAAYFCASSPQPGRHEAFFGQGTRLTVV.

CDR3 protein: CASRGQDEGNTEAFF. CDR3 sequence (DNA): TGTGCCAGCAGGGGACAGGATGAAGGGAACACTGAAGCTTTCTTT. This chain uses TRBV6-5 with TRBJ1-1; 8 bases match TRBD1. Germline V CDR1 and CDR2: MNHEY, SVGAGI. V lost 6 bases and J lost 1; bases outside the gene matches: 7. CDR3 size: 15 residues.

This clone was detected once. The rearrangement joins TRBV25-1 to TRBJ2-3, with unresolved D. Trimming removed 0 bases at V and 5 bases at J, with 15 bases between. CDR1 is MGHDK and CDR2 is SYGVNS in the germline V gene. The CDR3 runs to 16 residues. CDR3 residues: CASSEYGRMVVDTQYF. The DNA for the CDR3 is TGTGCCAGCAGTGAATATGGCAGGATGGTTGTAGATACGCAGTATTTT.

The CDR3 DNA follows: TGCGCCAGCAGCAATGTCGGACTAGCGGGAGCTGAGCAGTTCTTC. This codes for CASSNVGLAGAEQFF. The chain employs TRBV5-1 and TRBJ2-1; 13 nucleotides match TRBD2. Trimming at V came to 4 bases and at J to 9 bases, leaving 7 bases not matched to a gene. The germline gives CDR1 SGHRS, CDR2 YFSETQ. CDR3 length: 15 residues. Drawing the rest from reference TRBV5-1 and TRBJ2-1, the complete variable domain is KAGVTQTPRYLIKTRGQQVTLSCSPISGHRSVSWYQQTPGQGLQFLFEYFSETQRNKGNFPGRFSGRQFSNSRSEMNVSTLELGDSALYLCASSNVGLAGAEQFFGPGTRLTVL.

This clone appeared a single time. This chain uses TRBV2 with TRBJ2-7; D gene ambiguous. CDR1 and CDR2 (germline): SNHLY, FYNNEI. The CDR3 runs 13 residues. Between the trimmed V and J ends, which lost 8 bases and 2 bases, there was a span of 13 bases. CDR3 bases: TGTGCCAGCGGTACCGAGGCCGCCTACGAGCAGTACTTC. Its protein product is CASGTEAAYEQYF. The full variable domain, with the rest looked up from reference TRBV2 and TRBJ2-7, is EPEVTQTPSHQVTQMGQEVILRCVPISNHLYFYWYRQILGQKVEFLVSFYNNEISEKSEIFDDQFSVERPDGSNFTLKIRSTKLEDSAMYFCASGTEAAYEQYFGPGTRLTVT.

The V call is TRBV7-2, the J call TRBJ2-3, with D perhaps given as TRBD1 or TRBD2 (5 bases each). The CDR3 is made up of 15 amino acids. The V end was cut by 3 bases, the J end by 5 bases, with 15 bases between. The germline CDR1 and CDR2 sequences are SGHTA and FQGNSA. The CDR3 DNA reads as TGTGCCAGCAGCTTGGTAGGGGCAGGAGGAGATACGCAGTATTTT. As protein: CASSLVGAGGDTQYF.

This rearrangement joins TRBV5-4 to TRBJ1-1; TRBD1 is a possible D gene (6 bases). Germline CDR1 SGHNT, CDR2 YYREEE (reference sequence). V was clipped by 6 bases and J by 7 bases, with 16 bases between them. This CDR3 spans 13 amino acids. The CDR3 DNA sequence: TGTGCCAGCACCATGGGACAAGGAAGTGAAGCTTTCTTT. Residues: CASTMGQGSEAFF.

This clone appeared a few times. The CDR3 protein is CASSQSRGGRETQYF. DNA of the CDR3: TGCGCCAGCAGCCAGTCCCGGGGGGGCAGAGAGACCCAGTACTTC. V usage is TRBV4-1 and J usage is TRBJ2-5, with 8 bases lining up with TRBD2. The CDR3 sequence is 15 residues long. Germline V gene sequence: CDR1 MGHRA, CDR2 YSYEKL. J lost 4 bases, V lost 3 bases, and 7 bases had no gene match.

The V call is TRBV7-2, the J call TRBJ2-7; 11 bases are a match to TRBD2. The CDR3 extends over 14 amino acids. The V and J ends lost 4 bases and 7 bases, in that order; junction bases with no gene match: 6. Per the germline V gene, CDR1 is SGHTA and CDR2 is FQGNSA. CDR3 residues: CASSSSGGPYEQYF. Written as DNA, the CDR3 is TGTGCCAGCAGCTCTAGCGGGGGGCCGTATGAGCAGTACTTC.

V gene TRBV21-1 combines with J gene TRBJ2-7; TRBD2, the table's D call, lacks a check against the DNA. TRBV21-1 is reported as a pseudogene. The CDR3 is 15 amino acids. CDR3 protein: CASSTQQRGAYEQYF. The CDR3, as DNA: TGTGCCAGCAGCACTCAACAGCGGGGGGCCTACGAGCAGTACTTC.

This chain joins TRBV3-1 (or the pseudogene TRBV3-2) and TRBJ1-3; 10 bases are a match to TRBD1. V lost 4 bases to trimming and J lost 2 bases; unmatched junction nucleotides: 5. CDR1 LGHDT and CDR2 YNNKEL come from the germline V gene (reference sequence). The CDR3 is 16 amino acids. The CDR3 sequence: CASSLGQGIAGNTIYF. CDR3 nucleotides: TGTGCCAGCAGCCTGGGACAGGGGATCGCTGGAAACACCATATATTTT.

The V and J genes are TRBV19 and TRBJ1-1, with TRBD1 as a possible D gene (5 bases). This CDR3 has 13 residues. The V and J ends lost 7 bases and 2 bases respectively, with 11 bases between them. Per the germline V gene, CDR1 is LNHDA and CDR2 is SQIVND (reference sequence). The CDR3 region is CASMSGPNTEAFF. In DNA, the CDR3 is TGTGCCAGTATGTCAGGGCCAAACACTGAAGCTTTCTTT.

This clone was detected once. The rearrangement joins TRBV21-1 to TRBJ1-1. TRBV21-1 is deemed a pseudogene. The CDR3 length is 12 residues. The DNA for the CDR3 is TGTGCCAGCACCTCAGGGAGCACTGAAGCTTTCTTT. Residues: CASTSGSTEAFF.

The rearrangement joins TRBV5-5 to TRBJ1-2; perhaps TRBD1 as D (6 bases). V lost 2 bases and J 5 bases, leaving 10 bases between the germline ends. CDR1 and CDR2 from the germline V gene are SGHKS and YYEKEE (reference sequence). The CDR3 consists of 13 residues. The CDR3 bases are TGTGCCAGCAGCTTAGGACAGAATTATGGCTACACCTTC. It specifies CASSLGQNYGYTF.

This clone occurred a few times. The chain recombines TRBV5-1 with TRBJ2-7; D uncertain. Trimming pared 0 bases from V and 1 base from J, leaving 11 bases between. Germline V gene sequence: CDR1 SGHRS, CDR2 YFSETQ. The CDR3 covers 15 residues. In DNA, the CDR3 is TGCGCCAGCAGCTTGGGAATAGGGATTTCCTACGAGCAGTACTTC. This sequence encodes CASSLGIGISYEQYF.

V usage is TRBV9 and J usage is TRBJ1-2, with 7 bases aligning to TRBD1. The CDR3 contains 14 residues. V shed 3 bases, J shed 3 bases, and the junction held 5 bases outside the gene matches. Germline V lookup: CDR1 SGDLS, CDR2 YYNGEE. The CDR3 loop is CASSATGFDYGYTF. In DNA form, the CDR3 reads TGTGCCAGCAGCGCGACAGGGTTTGACTATGGCTACACCTTC.

The rearrangement uses TRBV7-2 and TRBJ1-2, with D unclear. V was pared by 1 base and J by 5 bases, with 14 bases between. Germline V gene sequence: CDR1 SGHTA, CDR2 FQGNSA. This CDR3 region has 15 residues. The CDR3 nucleotides read TGTGCCAGCAGCTTAGGCCCCTCGGGCGGGTATGGCTACACCTTC. Translation: CASSLGPSGGYGYTF.

This clone was detected only once. As DNA, the CDR3 is TGTGCCAGCAGCGAAAGGGGGGGAAGCTCAAATGAAAAACTGTTTTTT. Its protein is CASSERGGSSNEKLFF. The V and J genes are TRBV7-9 and TRBJ1-4; TRBD1 is a possible D gene (6 bases). The CDR3 has 16 amino acids. Trimming took off 5 bases at V and 5 bases at J, with 18 bases between the two ends. CDR1 SEHNR and CDR2 FQNEAQ come from the germline V gene (reference sequence).